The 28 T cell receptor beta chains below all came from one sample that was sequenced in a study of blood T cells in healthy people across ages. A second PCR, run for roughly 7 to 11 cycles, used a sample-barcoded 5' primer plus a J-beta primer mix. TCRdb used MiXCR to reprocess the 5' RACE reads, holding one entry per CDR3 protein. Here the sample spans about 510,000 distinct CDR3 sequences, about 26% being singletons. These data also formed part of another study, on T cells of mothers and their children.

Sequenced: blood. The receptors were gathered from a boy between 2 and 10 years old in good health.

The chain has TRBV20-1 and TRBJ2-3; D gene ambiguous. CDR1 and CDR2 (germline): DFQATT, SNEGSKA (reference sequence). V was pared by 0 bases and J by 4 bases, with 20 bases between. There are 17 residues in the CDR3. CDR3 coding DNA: TGCAGTGCTAGAGAGCCCCGCGGAAGGGTTGAGGCAGATACGCAGTATTTT. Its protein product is CSAREPRGRVEADTQYF.

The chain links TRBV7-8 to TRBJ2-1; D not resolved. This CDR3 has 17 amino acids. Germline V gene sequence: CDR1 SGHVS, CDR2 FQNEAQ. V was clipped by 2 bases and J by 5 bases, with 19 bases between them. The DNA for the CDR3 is TGTGCCAGCAGCTTAAGAAGTTCCCCCTCAGCGAACAATGAGCAGTTCTTC. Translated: CASSLRSSPSANNEQFF. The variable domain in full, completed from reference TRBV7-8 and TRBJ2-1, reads GAGVSQSPRYKVAKRGQDVALRCDPISGHVSLFWYQQALGQGPEFLTYFQNEAQLDKSGLPSDRFFAERPEGSVSTLKIQRTQQEDSAVYLCASSLRSSPSANNEQFFGPGTRLTVL.

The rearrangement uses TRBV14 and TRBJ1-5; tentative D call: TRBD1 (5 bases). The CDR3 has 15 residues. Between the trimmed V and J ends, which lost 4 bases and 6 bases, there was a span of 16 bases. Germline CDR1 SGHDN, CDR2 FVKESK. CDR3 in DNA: TGTGCCAGCAGCCCGGCCGGGGCCGAAGGTCAGCCCCAGCATTTT. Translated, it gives CASSPAGAEGQPQHF. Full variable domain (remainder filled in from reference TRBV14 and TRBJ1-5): EAGVTQFPSHSVIEKGQTVTLRCDPISGHDNLYWYRRVMGKEIKFLLHFVKESKQDESGMPNNRFLAERTGGTYSTLKVQPAELEDSGVYFCASSPAGAEGQPQHFGDGTRLSIL.

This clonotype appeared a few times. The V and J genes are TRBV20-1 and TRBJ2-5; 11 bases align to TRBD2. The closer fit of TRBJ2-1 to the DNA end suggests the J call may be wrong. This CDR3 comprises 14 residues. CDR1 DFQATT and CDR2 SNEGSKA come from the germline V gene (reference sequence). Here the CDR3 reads CSANLAGGRWEQFF. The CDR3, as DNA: TGCAGTGCTAACTTAGCGGGAGGGAGGTGGGAGCAGTTCTTC.

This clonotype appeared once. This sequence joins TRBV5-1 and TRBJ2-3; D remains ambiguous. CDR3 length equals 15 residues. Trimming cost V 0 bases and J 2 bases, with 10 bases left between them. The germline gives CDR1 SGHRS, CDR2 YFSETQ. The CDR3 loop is CASSLAHRSTDTQYF. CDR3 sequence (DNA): TGCGCCAGCAGCTTGGCGCACAGATCCACAGATACGCAGTATTTT.

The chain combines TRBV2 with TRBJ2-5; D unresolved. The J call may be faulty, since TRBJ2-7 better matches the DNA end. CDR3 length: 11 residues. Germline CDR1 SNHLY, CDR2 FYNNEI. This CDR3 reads CASSEWYEQYF. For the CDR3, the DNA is TGTGCCAGCAGTGAATGGTACGAGCAGTACTTC.

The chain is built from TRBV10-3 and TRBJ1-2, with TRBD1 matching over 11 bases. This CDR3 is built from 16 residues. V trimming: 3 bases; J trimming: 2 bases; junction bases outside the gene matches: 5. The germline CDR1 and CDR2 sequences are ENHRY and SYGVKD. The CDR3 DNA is TGTGCCATCAGTGAACCGGACAGGGGGCGCAACTATGGCTACACCTTC. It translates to CAISEPDRGRNYGYTF.

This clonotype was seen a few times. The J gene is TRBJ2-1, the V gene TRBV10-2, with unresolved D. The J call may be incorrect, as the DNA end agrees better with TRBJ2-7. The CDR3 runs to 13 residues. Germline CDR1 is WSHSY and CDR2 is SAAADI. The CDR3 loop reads CASTGPAQREQYF. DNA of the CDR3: TGCGCCAGCACCGGGCCAGCCCAACGGGAGCAGTACTTC.

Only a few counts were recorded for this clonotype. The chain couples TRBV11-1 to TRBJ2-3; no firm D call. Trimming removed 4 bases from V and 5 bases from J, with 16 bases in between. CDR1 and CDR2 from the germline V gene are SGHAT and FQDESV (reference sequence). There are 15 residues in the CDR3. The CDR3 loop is CASSYRFGREDTQYF. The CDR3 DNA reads TGTGCCAGCAGCTATCGGTTCGGGCGCGAAGATACGCAGTATTTT.

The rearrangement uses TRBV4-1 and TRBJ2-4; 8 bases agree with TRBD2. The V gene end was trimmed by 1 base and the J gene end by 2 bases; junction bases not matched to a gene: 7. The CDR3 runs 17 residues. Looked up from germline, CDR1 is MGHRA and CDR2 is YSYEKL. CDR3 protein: CASSQAPGRGSKNIQYF. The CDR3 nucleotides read TGCGCCAGCAGCCAAGCTCCCGGGAGGGGGTCCAAAAACATTCAGTACTTC.

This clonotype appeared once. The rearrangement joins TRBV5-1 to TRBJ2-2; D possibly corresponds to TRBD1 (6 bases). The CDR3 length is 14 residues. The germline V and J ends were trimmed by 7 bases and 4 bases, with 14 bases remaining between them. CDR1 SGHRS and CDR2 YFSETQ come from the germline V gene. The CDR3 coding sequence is TGCGCCAGCCGATCACTACAGGGCACCGGGGAGCTGTTTTTT. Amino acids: CASRSLQGTGELFF.

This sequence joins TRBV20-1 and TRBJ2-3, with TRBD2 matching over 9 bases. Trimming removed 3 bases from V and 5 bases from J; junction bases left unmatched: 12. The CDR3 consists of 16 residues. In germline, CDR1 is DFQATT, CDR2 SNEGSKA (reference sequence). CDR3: CSARDPRRGGRDTQYF. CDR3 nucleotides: TGCAGTGCTAGGGATCCCCGGCGGGGGGGCCGAGATACGCAGTATTTT.

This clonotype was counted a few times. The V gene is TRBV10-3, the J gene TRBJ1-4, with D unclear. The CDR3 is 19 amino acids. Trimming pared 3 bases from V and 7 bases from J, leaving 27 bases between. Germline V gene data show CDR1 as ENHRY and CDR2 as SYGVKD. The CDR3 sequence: CAISDPLQGLPGMGEKLFF. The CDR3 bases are TGTGCCATCAGTGATCCACTCCAAGGACTACCTGGTATGGGTGAAAAACTGTTTTTT.

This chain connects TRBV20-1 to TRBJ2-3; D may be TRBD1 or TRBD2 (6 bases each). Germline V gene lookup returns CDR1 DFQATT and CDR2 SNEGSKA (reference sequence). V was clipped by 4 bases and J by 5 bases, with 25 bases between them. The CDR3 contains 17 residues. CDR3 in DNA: TGCAGTGCTAAAGGGGGTCTTGGAGGGGGGCGACAAGATACGCAGTATTTT. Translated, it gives CSAKGGLGGGRQDTQYF.

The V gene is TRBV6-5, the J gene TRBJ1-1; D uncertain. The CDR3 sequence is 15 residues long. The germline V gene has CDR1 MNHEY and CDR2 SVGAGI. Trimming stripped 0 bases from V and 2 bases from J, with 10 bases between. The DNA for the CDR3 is TGTGCCAGCAGTTACTCGGAGCGGGGAAACACTGAAGCTTTCTTT. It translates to CASSYSERGNTEAFF.

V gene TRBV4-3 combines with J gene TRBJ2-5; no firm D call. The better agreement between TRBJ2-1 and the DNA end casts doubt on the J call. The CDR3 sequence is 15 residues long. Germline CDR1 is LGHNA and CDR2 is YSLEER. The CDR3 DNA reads TGCGCCAGCAGCCAAGAAAGAAGAATTTACAATGAGCAGTTCTTC. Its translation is CASSQERRIYNEQFF.

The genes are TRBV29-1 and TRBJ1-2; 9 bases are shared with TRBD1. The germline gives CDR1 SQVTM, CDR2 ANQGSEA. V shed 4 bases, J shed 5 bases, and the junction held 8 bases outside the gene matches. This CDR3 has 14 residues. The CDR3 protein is CSVAPTGGSYGYTF. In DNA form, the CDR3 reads TGCAGCGTTGCCCCAACAGGGGGCAGTTATGGCTACACCTTC.

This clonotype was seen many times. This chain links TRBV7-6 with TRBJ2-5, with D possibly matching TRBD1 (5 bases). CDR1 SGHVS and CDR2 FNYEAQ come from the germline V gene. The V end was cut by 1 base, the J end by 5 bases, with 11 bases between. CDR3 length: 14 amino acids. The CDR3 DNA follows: TGTGCCAGCAGCTTAGAGGGGTTCTCTGAGACCCAGTACTTC. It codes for CASSLEGFSETQYF.

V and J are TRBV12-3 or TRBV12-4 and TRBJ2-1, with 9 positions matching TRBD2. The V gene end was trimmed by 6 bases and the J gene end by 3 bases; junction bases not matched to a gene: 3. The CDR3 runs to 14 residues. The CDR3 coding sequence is TGTGCCAGCAGGCCGCGGGGGGGCTACAATGAGCAGTTCTTC. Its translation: CASRPRGGYNEQFF.

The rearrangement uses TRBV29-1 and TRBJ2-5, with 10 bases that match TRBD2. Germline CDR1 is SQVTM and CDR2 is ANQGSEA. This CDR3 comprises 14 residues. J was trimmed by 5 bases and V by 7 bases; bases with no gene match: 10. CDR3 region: CSGARLAGGETQYF. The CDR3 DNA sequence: TGCAGCGGCGCCCGACTAGCGGGTGGGGAGACCCAGTACTTC.

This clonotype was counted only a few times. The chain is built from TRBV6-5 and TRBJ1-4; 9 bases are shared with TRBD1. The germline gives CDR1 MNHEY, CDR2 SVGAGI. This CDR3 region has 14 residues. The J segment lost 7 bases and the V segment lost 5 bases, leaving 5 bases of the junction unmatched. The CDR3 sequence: CASSPGTGIEKLFF. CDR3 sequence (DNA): TGTGCCAGCAGTCCCGGGACAGGGATTGAAAAACTGTTTTTT.

CDR3 DNA sequence: TGTGCCAGTCGGGCGGCTTCTGGGGCCAACGTCCTGACTTTC. Encoded protein: CASRAASGANVLTF. The J gene is TRBJ2-6, the V gene TRBV19; D is uncertain. CDR1 LNHDA and CDR2 SQIVND come from the germline V gene (reference sequence). This CDR3 comprises 14 residues. V lost 8 bases to trimming and J lost 1 base, with 9 bases between them. Variable domain in full (rest from reference TRBV19 and TRBJ2-6): DGGITQSPKYLFRKEGQNVTLSCEQNLNHDAMYWYRQDPGQGLRLIYYSQIVNDFQKGDIAEGYSVSREKKESFPLTVTSAQKNPTAFYLCASRAASGANVLTFGAGSRLTVL.

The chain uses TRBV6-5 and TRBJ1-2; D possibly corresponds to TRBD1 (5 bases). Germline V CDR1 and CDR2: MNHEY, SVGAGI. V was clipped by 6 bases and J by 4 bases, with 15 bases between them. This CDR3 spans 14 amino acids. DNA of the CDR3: TGTGCCAGCAGCGCGACTTTAGGGGTCTATGGCTACACCTTC. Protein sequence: CASSATLGVYGYTF.

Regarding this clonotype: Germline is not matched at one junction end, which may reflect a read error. The CDR3 reads CASGWGDGNTAAFF. The CDR3 DNA reads as TGTGCTAGTGGTTGGGGGGACGGGAACACTGCAGCTTTCTTT. The rearrangement uses TRBV12-5 and TRBJ1-1, with D possibly matching TRBD1 (5 bases). Germline CDR1 reads LGHNT; CDR2 reads FRNRAP. The CDR3 totals 14 residues.

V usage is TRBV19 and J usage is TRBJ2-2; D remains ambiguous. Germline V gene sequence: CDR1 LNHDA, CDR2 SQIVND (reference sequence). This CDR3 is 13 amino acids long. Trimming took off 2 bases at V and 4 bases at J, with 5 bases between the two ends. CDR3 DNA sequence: TGTGCCAGTAGTATACTGGCCACCGGGGAGCTGTTTTTT. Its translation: CASSILATGELFF.

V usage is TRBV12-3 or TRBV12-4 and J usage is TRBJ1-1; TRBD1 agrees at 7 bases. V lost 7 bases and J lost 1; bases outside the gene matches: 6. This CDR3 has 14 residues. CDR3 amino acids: CASIVGGWNTEAFF. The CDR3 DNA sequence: TGTGCCAGCATCGTAGGGGGCTGGAACACTGAAGCTTTCTTT.

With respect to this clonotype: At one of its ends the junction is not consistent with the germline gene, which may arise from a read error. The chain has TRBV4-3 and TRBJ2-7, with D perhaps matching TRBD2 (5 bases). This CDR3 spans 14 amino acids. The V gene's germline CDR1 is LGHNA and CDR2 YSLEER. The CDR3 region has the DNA TGCGCCAGCAGCCAAGGGAGGCGCTCCTTCGAGCAGTACTTC. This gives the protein CASSQGRRSFEQYF.

The CDR3 region has the DNA TGCAGTGCTAGAGATTTCAGCGGGAGGCCTTACGAGCAGTACTTC. Its protein is CSARDFSGRPYEQYF. The gene calls are TRBV20-1 and TRBJ2-7; TRBD2 aligns across 9 bases. V trimming: 0 bases; J trimming: 4 bases; junction bases outside the gene matches: 7. The CDR3 consists of 15 residues. The germline V gene encodes CDR1 DFQATT and CDR2 SNEGSKA (reference sequence).